Following are 3 T cell receptor beta chains from one sample sequenced in a study of cytomegalovirus exposure and HLA in healthy donors. The PCR was carried out with 60 Vbeta primers and 13 Jbeta primers. Profiled with immunoSEQ multiplex PCR; TCRdb holds only in-frame clones, not every one. Among around 150,000 clones, roughly 80% were seen once, and the ten largest hold 8.5%. The sequencing sample was made of PBMCs. Receptors were obtained from a male donor in good health and CMV-seropositive.

The chain employs TRBV14 and TRBJ2-2, with TRBD1 as a possible D gene (6 bases). This CDR3 comprises 17 residues. Germline assignment: CDR1 SGHDN and CDR2 FVKESK. Trimming took off 4 bases at V and 4 bases at J, with 19 bases between the two ends. The CDR3 reads CASSRANTGYGTGELFF. CDR3 in DNA: TGTGCCAGCAGCCGAGCTAATACAGGGTACGGCACCGGGGAGCTGTTTTTT.

The chain couples TRBV5-1 to TRBJ1-6; maybe TRBD1 (5 bases). Germline-derived CDR1 and CDR2 are SGHRS and YFSETQ. V shed 1 base and J shed 7 bases, with 9 bases lying between them. CDR3 length equals 14 residues. The CDR3, as DNA: TGCGCCAGCAGCTTGCAGACAGAGAATTCACCCCTCCACTTT. It encodes CASSLQTENSPLHF. Full variable domain (remainder filled in from reference TRBV5-1 and TRBJ1-6): KAGVTQTPRYLIKTRGQQVTLSCSPISGHRSVSWYQQTPGQGLQFLFEYFSETQRNKGNFPGRFSGRQFSNSRSEMNVSTLELGDSALYLCASSLQTENSPLHFGNGTRLTVT.

The chain's CDR3 is CATSRDPLSSDEQYF. As DNA, the CDR3 is TGTGCCACCAGCAGAGATCCCCTCTCTTCGGACGAGCAGTACTTC. The chain is built from TRBV15 and TRBJ2-7; D remains unclear. Germline CDR1 LNHNV, CDR2 YYDKDF (reference sequence). The CDR3 spans 15 residues. Trimming took off 0 bases at V and 5 bases at J, with 14 bases between the two ends.